This entry features one T cell receptor (beta chain) sequence. The sample originates from a study of blood T cell repertoires in COVID-19. Study-level background: Collection of acute and convalescent COVID-19 samples took place in the United States, Italy and Spain. T cells, B-cell-depleted T cells, or PBMCs provided the cDNA or gDNA that served as material.

Germline CDR1 and CDR2: SGHNT and YENEEA. Trimming left V 7 bases short and J 0 bases short, with 14 bases between. The CDR3 is made up of 15 amino acids. Per the original data handling: Estimation of nucleated cell counts was performed using reference gene primer amplification. Repertoires were generated with immunoSEQ multiplex PCR, while TCRdb's copy carries only in-frame clones and drops some. Clone size and the V and J calls come from that table; the DNA yielded D and trimming. The table shows around 19,000 clones, with roughly 87% occurring only once. The sequenced sample was peripheral blood. This TCR came from a human donor in a cohort sampled during active COVID-19. The donor label of this sample is uncertain. This chain joins TRBV11-3 and TRBJ2-3; D possibly corresponds to TRBD1 (6 bases). The CDR3: CASTPQGVSTDTQYF. CDR3 DNA: TGTGCCAGCACACCACAGGGCGTGAGCACAGATACGCAGTATTTT.